This entry describes one TCR beta chain. Germline loops: CDR1 SGHTA, CDR2 FQGTGA. V was shortened by 5 bases and J by 4 bases, with 14 bases between the two germline ends. CDR3 size: 14 residues. The source of the sample is a study of T cells in Graves' hyperthyroidism and ophthalmopathy. At the level of the study: Peripheral blood was acquired at first diagnosis, ahead of any therapy whatsoever.

RNA transcripts were the template for amplifying TCR beta CDR3 regions. First-round RT-PCR with HTBI primers amplified the TCR CDR3 region. TCRdb ran MiXCR on the multiplex PCR reads and lists one entry per CDR3 protein. The sample has around 400,000 distinct CDR3 sequences; 15% are singletons. The clonotype was recovered from a woman aged 60-75 years with Graves' ophthalmopathy. The sample was blood. This chain connects TRBV7-3 to TRBJ2-5, with D possibly being TRBD2 (6 bases). CDR3: CASSATGVRETQYF. In DNA form, the CDR3 reads TGTGCCAGCAGCGCTACGGGGGTAAGAGAGACCCAGTACTTC.